One sample yielded the 30 T cell receptor beta chains listed below, sequenced in a study of T cells in Graves' hyperthyroidism and ophthalmopathy. RNA transcripts provided the source from which TCR beta CDR3 regions were amplified. When the TCR CDR3 underwent first-round RT-PCR, the HTBI primer set was used. TCRdb passed the multiplex PCR reads through MiXCR, listing each CDR3 protein once. The table lists a few hundred thousand distinct CDR3 sequences, roughly 18% of them singletons. Material for sequencing was blood. The origin of the receptors is a man younger than 30 with Graves' ophthalmopathy.

This clonotype was observed a few times. The V call is TRBV7-8, the J call TRBJ2-7, with a tentative D call TRBD1 (6 bases). Germline V CDR1 and CDR2: SGHVS, FQNEAQ. V lost 4 bases and J 6 bases, leaving 16 bases between the germline ends. The length of the CDR3 is 14 residues. CDR3 in amino acids: CASSSWTVLTEQYF. DNA for the CDR3: TGTGCCAGCAGCTCCTGGACAGTACTCACCGAGCAGTACTTC.

This clonotype has a count of ten or more. The chain links TRBV7-9 to TRBJ2-1; 7 bases map to TRBD2. This CDR3 has 16 amino acids. Per the germline V gene, CDR1 is SEHNR and CDR2 is FQNEAQ (reference sequence). V was clipped by 5 bases and J by 6 bases; unmatched bases: 13. CDR3 nucleotide sequence: TGTGCCAGCAGCATCTTTAGGGACCGCGGGGGCAATGAGCAGTTCTTC. Protein sequence: CASSIFRDRGGNEQFF.

There are many counts of this clonotype. The chain recombines TRBV2 with TRBJ1-1; no clear D. Trimming shortened V by 10 bases and J by 1 base, and 28 bases separated the two germline ends. Germline V gives CDR1 SNHLY, CDR2 FYNNEI. This CDR3 is built from 18 residues. CDR3 residues: CATLLPSGPESGNTEAFF. DNA for the CDR3: TGTGCCACCTTACTCCCCTCCGGGCCCGAATCGGGGAACACTGAAGCTTTCTTT.

This chain links TRBV9 with TRBJ1-1, with D perhaps TRBD1 (5 bases). The CDR3 spans 14 residues. Trimming cost V 3 bases and J 4 bases, with 13 bases left between them. Germline CDR1 SGDLS, CDR2 YYNGEE. The CDR3 nucleotides are TGTGCCAGCAGCGAGGGGATTTGGAGCACTGAAGCTTTCTTT. The encoded protein is CASSEGIWSTEAFF.

This clonotype was detected ten times or more. The rearrangement joins TRBV4-1 to TRBJ1-1; 11 bases line up with TRBD1. CDR3 length: 16 amino acids. Germline lookup yields CDR1 MGHRA and CDR2 YSYEKL. V lost 0 bases and J lost 8; bases outside the gene matches: 8. CDR3 nucleotide sequence: TGCGCCAGCAGCCAAGAAATTGGGACAGGGGGATTGGAAGCTTTCTTT. This codes for CASSQEIGTGGLEAFF.

Many counts were recorded for this clonotype. The chain links TRBV2 to TRBJ2-7; 7 positions agree with TRBD2. With V trimmed by 2 bases and J by 1 base, 11 bases remained unmatched. In germline, CDR1 is SNHLY, CDR2 FYNNEI. The CDR3 totals 17 residues. The CDR3 bases are TGTGCCAGCAGTGAACCCTCCCGGGGGGTTAAGTCCTACGAGCAGTACTTC. Its translation: CASSEPSRGVKSYEQYF.

This clonotype showed up just a few times. V and J are TRBV5-6 and TRBJ2-5; perhaps TRBD1 as D (5 bases). Trimming stripped 2 bases from V and 2 bases from J, with 13 bases between. CDR1 and CDR2 from the germline V gene are SGHDT and YYEEEE. This CDR3 spans 15 amino acids. The CDR3 protein is CASSFWTNTQETQYF. The CDR3 nucleotides are TGTGCCAGCAGCTTCTGGACAAATACACAAGAGACCCAGTACTTC.

Concerning this clonotype itself: A much more abundant neighbour one base away suggests this may be a read error. The chain has TRBV7-9 and TRBJ2-4; D perhaps matches TRBD1 (5 bases). The CDR3 sequence is 16 residues long. Per germline, CDR1 SEHNR and CDR2 FQNEAQ (reference sequence). V was shortened by 6 bases and J by 0 bases, with 15 bases between the two germline ends. The CDR3 nucleotides read TGTGCCAGCAGTCCCCAGGACACTTTAGCCAAAAACATTCAGTACTTC. It specifies CASSPQDTLAKNIQYF.

This clonotype was detected many times. This CDR3 reads CASSLMGQGAMNTEAFF. CDR3 nucleotide sequence: TGTGCCAGCAGCTTAATGGGACAGGGGGCGATGAACACTGAAGCTTTCTTT. The chain uses TRBV7-3 and TRBJ1-1; 12 bases align to TRBD1. With 1 base clipped from V and 0 bases from J, the junction kept 3 bases outside the gene matches. The CDR3 has 17 residues. Germline assignment: CDR1 SGHTA and CDR2 FQGTGA.

The sample holds many counts of this clonotype. The CDR3 sequence: CATSRADSTGELFF. CDR3 bases: TGTGCCACCAGCAGAGCCGATTCGACCGGGGAGCTGTTTTTT. The gene calls are TRBV15 and TRBJ2-2; D gene uncertain. Trimming left V 1 base short and J 5 bases short, with 8 bases between. The CDR3 is made up of 14 amino acids. CDR1 is LNHNV, CDR2 YYDKDF, per germline (reference sequence).

This clonotype turned up a few times. The chain employs TRBV20-1 and TRBJ1-2, with 9 bases identical to TRBD1. Germline trimming cut 3 bases from V and 0 bases from J; bases unmatched to any gene: 8. The germline gives CDR1 DFQATT, CDR2 SNEGSKA (reference sequence). The CDR3 runs 16 residues. CDR3 in amino acids: CSARPTGGVANYGYTF. CDR3 DNA sequence: TGCAGTGCTAGGCCCACAGGGGGCGTTGCTAACTATGGCTACACCTTC.

The J gene is TRBJ1-2, the V gene TRBV11-2; D might be TRBD1 (6 bases). The germline gives CDR1 SGHAT, CDR2 FQNNGV. Trimming cost V 6 bases and J 2 bases, with 16 bases left between them. CDR3 length equals 15 residues. CDR3 region: CASRRTGPVNYGYTF. The DNA for the CDR3 is TGTGCCAGCAGGAGAACAGGGCCGGTCAACTATGGCTACACCTTC.

This chain joins TRBV27 and TRBJ2-1, with D maybe TRBD2 (6 bases). V lost 6 bases to trimming and J lost 0 bases, with 18 bases between them. Germline assignment: CDR1 MNHEY and CDR2 SMNVEV (reference sequence). This CDR3 comprises 17 residues. The DNA of the CDR3 is TGTGCCAGCAGAAAACTCAGGGACTCCGTCTCCTACAATGAGCAGTTCTTC. Residues: CASRKLRDSVSYNEQFF.

This clonotype has at least ten counts. The genes are TRBV6-1 and TRBJ2-3, with TRBD2 matching over 8 bases. V gave up 6 bases and J gave up 6 bases; unmatched junction bases: 8. This CDR3 comprises 14 residues. The V gene's germline CDR1 is MNHNS and CDR2 SASEGT. The CDR3 spells CASSAGLGADTQYF. The CDR3 DNA sequence: TGTGCCAGCAGCGCGGGACTAGGTGCGGATACGCAGTATTTT.

Worth noting for this clonotype: Compared with germline, one end of the junction differs, possibly owing to a read error. The chain couples TRBV5-1 to TRBJ2-7; 9 bases match TRBD1. Germline-derived CDR1 and CDR2 are SGHRS and YFSETQ. The CDR3 sequence is 15 residues long. In DNA, the CDR3 is TGTGCCAGCAGTTCCCCCGGGACAGGGAACTACGAGCAGTACTTC. It translates to CASSSPGTGNYEQYF.

This clonotype was detected ten times or more. J is TRBJ2-7 and V is TRBV7-6, with TRBD1 identical over 8 bases. Losses at the gene ends were 5 bases for V and 7 bases for J; bases not matched to a gene: 16. From germline, CDR1 is SGHVS and CDR2 FNYEAQ. This CDR3 is built from 16 residues. CDR3 nucleotides: TGTGCCAGCAGCGACCGGACAGGGACTTCCGCTTGGGAGCAGTACTTC. This sequence encodes CASSDRTGTSAWEQYF.

This clonotype was seen at least ten times. This chain joins TRBV6-5 and TRBJ2-1; 9 positions agree with TRBD2. The germline V gene encodes CDR1 MNHEY and CDR2 SVGAGI. The CDR3 is made up of 15 amino acids. V lost 2 bases to trimming and J lost 4 bases; unmatched junction nucleotides: 3. CDR3 DNA: TGTGCCAGCAGTTACGGGCGGGGGGGGTACAATGAGCAGTTCTTC. This codes for CASSYGRGGYNEQFF.

This clonotype was observed a few times. The CDR3 loop is CASSKTGGEAFF. The CDR3 DNA reads TGTGCCAGCAGCAAAACAGGGGGTGAAGCTTTCTTT. The V call is TRBV7-3, the J call TRBJ1-1, with TRBD1 matching over 8 bases. V gave up 5 bases and J gave up 7 bases; unmatched junction bases: 3. This CDR3 spans 12 amino acids. The germline CDR1 and CDR2 sequences are SGHTA and FQGTGA.

This chain uses TRBV5-1 with TRBJ1-6; a possible D gene is TRBD1 (5 bases). Germline CDR1 reads SGHRS; CDR2 reads YFSETQ. With 3 bases removed from V and 7 bases from J, the gap between germline ends came to 14 bases. The CDR3 totals 15 residues. The DNA of the CDR3 is TGCGCCAGCAGCTCCGATCTGGGGGTGAATTCACCCCTCCACTTT. Protein: CASSSDLGVNSPLHF.

About this clonotype: At one end, the junction sequence differs from germline, possibly due to a read error. The chain carries TRBV7-8 and TRBJ2-2; 8 bases map to TRBD1. This CDR3 comprises 19 residues. In germline, CDR1 is SGHVS, CDR2 FQNEAQ. The CDR3 coding sequence is TGTGCCAGCAGCGCCCGCCTCACAAACAGGGGGTCGAACACCGGGGAGCTGCTTTTT. It translates to CASSARLTNRGSNTGELLF.

The table lists this clonotype with a few counts. This chain links TRBV5-4 with TRBJ2-1; 8 bases match TRBD1. Germline V gene sequence: CDR1 SGHNT, CDR2 YYREEE (reference sequence). V lost 4 bases to trimming and J lost 0 bases; unmatched junction nucleotides: 3. The CDR3 has 15 residues. CDR3 sequence: CASSIDRGSYNEQFF. CDR3 sequence (DNA): TGTGCCAGCAGCATAGACAGGGGCTCCTACAATGAGCAGTTCTTC.

This clonotype has ten or more counts. V usage is TRBV5-1 and J usage is TRBJ1-3; D is unclear. Germline V gene lookup returns CDR1 SGHRS and CDR2 YFSETQ. This CDR3 spans 14 amino acids. Deletions cut 4 bases from V and 0 bases from J, with 8 bases between. CDR3 loop: CASSKETSGNTIYF. CDR3 in DNA: TGCGCCAGCAGCAAGGAAACCTCTGGAAACACCATATATTTT.

J is TRBJ1-2 and V is TRBV9; possibly TRBD1 for D (5 bases). The CDR3 extends over 14 amino acids. The germline V gene encodes CDR1 SGDLS and CDR2 YYNGEE. The V gene lost 6 bases and the J gene lost 5 bases, with 17 bases spanning the gap. In DNA form, the CDR3 reads TGTGCCAGCACCCGAACGGGGGTGGTGTATGGCTACACCTTC. The encoded protein is CASTRTGVVYGYTF.

Only a few counts were recorded for this clonotype. J is TRBJ2-1 and V is TRBV6-5; D call uncertain. Germline V gene lookup returns CDR1 MNHEY and CDR2 SVGAGI. The CDR3 has 16 amino acids. The V end was cut by 0 bases, the J end by 4 bases, with 13 bases between. Here the CDR3 DNA reads TGTGCCAGCAGTTACTCGCCCAGTGGATCATACAATGAGCAGTTCTTC. Translated, it gives CASSYSPSGSYNEQFF.

This chain joins TRBV5-1 and TRBJ2-7; D call uncertain. The CDR3 sequence is 13 residues long. Trimming stripped 2 bases from V and 0 bases from J, with 6 bases between. Germline CDR1 SGHRS, CDR2 YFSETQ. The CDR3 DNA reads as TGCGCCAGCAGCTTTGCGGACTCCTACGAGCAGTACTTC. It specifies CASSFADSYEQYF. Using reference TRBV5-1 and TRBJ2-7 for the parts outside the CDR3, the full variable domain is KAGVTQTPRYLIKTRGQQVTLSCSPISGHRSVSWYQQTPGQGLQFLFEYFSETQRNKGNFPGRFSGRQFSNSRSEMNVSTLELGDSALYLCASSFADSYEQYFGPGTRLTVT.

This clonotype was seen ten or more times. V usage is TRBV5-1 and J usage is TRBJ1-1; D perhaps matches TRBD1 (5 bases). CDR1 is SGHRS and CDR2 is YFSETQ in the germline V gene. This CDR3 comprises 15 residues. V gave up 0 bases and J gave up 1 base, with 10 bases separating them. The CDR3 sequence is CASSLGTLTNTEAFF. The CDR3 coding sequence is TGCGCCAGCAGCTTGGGGACACTGACGAACACTGAAGCTTTCTTT.

The sample holds many counts of this clonotype. The rearrangement links TRBV20-1 to TRBJ1-2; 7 positions match TRBD1. The junction had 9 bases not matched to a gene; V was cut back by 4 bases and J by 4 bases. Germline values: CDR1 DFQATT, CDR2 SNEGSKA (reference sequence). This CDR3 comprises 14 residues. As DNA, the CDR3 is TGCAGTGCTACATCCGGGGACAGCGCCTATGGCTACACCTTC. Its protein is CSATSGDSAYGYTF.

The chain has TRBV7-9 and TRBJ2-1; 7 bases match TRBD1. The CDR3 contains 15 residues. Germline lookup yields CDR1 SEHNR and CDR2 FQNEAQ (reference sequence). V lost 4 bases, J lost 6 bases, and 9 bases stayed unmatched. CDR3 DNA: TGTGCCAGCAGCTCGCCCCCTACAGGGGCCAATGAGCAGTTCTTC. Its protein product is CASSSPPTGANEQFF.

Comment on this clonotype: A read error may account for a junction end that differs from germline. V usage is TRBV6-2 or TRBV6-3 and J usage is TRBJ2-2; possibly TRBD1 or TRBD2 for D (5 bases each). Germline assignment: CDR1 MNHEY and CDR2 SVGEGT. This CDR3 has 15 amino acids. CDR3 protein: CTSCPGTANTGELFF. The CDR3 coding sequence is TGTACCAGCTGTCCCGGGACCGCGAACACCGGGGAGCTGTTTTTT.

This clonotype was recorded at least ten times. The chain employs TRBV18 and TRBJ2-2; TRBD2 aligns across 8 bases. V dropped 3 bases and J dropped 1; count of bases not matched to a gene: 1. The CDR3 spans 15 residues. CDR1 is KGHSH and CDR2 is LQKENI in the germline V gene. The CDR3 loop is CASSPGLGNTGELFF. CDR3 coding DNA: TGTGCCAGCTCACCGGGACTAGGGAACACCGGGGAGCTGTTTTTT.